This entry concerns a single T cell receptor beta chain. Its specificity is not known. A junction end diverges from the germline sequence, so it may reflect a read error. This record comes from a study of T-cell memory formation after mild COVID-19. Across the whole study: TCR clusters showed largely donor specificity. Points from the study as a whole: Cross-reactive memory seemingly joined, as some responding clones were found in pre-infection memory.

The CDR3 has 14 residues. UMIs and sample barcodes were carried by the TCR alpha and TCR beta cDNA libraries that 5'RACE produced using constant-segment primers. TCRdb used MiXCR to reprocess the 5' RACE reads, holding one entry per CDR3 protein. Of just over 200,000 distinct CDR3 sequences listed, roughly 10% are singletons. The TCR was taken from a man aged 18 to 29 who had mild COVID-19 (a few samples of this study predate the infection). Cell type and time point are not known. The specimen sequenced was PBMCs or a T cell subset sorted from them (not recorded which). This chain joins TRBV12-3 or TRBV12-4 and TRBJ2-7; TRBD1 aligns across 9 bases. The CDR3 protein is CASSLGGSPGQGNF. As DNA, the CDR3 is TGTGCCAGCAGTTTGGGTGGCTCTCCCGGACAGGGGAACTTC.